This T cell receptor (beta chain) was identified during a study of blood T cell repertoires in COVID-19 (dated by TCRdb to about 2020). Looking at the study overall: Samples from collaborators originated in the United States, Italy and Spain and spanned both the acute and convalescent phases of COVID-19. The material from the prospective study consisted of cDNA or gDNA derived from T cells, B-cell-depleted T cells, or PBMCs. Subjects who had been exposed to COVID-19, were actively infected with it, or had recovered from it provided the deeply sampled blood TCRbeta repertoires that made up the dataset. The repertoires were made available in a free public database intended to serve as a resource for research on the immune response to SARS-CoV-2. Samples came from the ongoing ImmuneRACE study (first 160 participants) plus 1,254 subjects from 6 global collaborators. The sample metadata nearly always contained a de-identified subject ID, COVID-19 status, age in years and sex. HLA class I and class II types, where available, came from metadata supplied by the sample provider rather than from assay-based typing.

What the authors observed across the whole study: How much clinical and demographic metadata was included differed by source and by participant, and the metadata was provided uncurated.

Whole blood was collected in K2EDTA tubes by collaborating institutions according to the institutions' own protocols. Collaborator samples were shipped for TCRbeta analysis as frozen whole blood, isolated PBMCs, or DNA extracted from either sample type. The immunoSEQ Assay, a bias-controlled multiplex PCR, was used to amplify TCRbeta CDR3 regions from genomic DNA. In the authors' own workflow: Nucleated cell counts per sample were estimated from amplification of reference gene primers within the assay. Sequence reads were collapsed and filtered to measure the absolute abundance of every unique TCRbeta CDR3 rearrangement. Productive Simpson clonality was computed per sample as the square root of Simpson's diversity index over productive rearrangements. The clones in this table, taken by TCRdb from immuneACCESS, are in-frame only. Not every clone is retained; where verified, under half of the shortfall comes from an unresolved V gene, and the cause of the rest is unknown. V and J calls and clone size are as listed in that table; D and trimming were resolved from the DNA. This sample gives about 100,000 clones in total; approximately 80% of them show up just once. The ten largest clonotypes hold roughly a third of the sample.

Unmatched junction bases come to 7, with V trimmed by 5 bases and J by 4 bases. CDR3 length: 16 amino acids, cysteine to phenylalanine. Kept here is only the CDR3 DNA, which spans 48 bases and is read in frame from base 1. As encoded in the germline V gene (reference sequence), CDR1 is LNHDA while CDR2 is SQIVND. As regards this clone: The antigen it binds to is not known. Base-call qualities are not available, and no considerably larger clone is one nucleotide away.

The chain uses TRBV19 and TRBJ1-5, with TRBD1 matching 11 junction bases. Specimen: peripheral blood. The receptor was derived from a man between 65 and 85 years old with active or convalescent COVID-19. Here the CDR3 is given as CASSFPGTGGNQPQHF. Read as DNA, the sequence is TGTGCCAGTAGTTTTCCCGGGACAGGGGGAAATCAGCCCCAGCATTTT.